One T cell receptor beta chain is described in this entry. With 4 bases removed from V and 2 bases from J, the gap between germline ends came to 12 bases. The CDR3 has 15 amino acids. Germline CDR1 reads SGHTS; CDR2 reads YDEGEE. Libraries were prepared by immunoSEQ multiplex PCR; TCRdb keeps only in-frame clonotypes and omits some of them. The sample consists of under 350,000 clones, 70% to 90% of them appearing once. The sample comes from a study of cytomegalovirus exposure and HLA in healthy donors. Across the study: The roughly 130 validation repertoires used the same platform as the 650 to 850 first-cohort repertoires (as reported by a later analysis).

Sequencing was carried out using PBMCs. This rearrangement joins TRBV5-8 to TRBJ2-2, with TRBD2 as a possible D gene (6 bases). This receptor was identified in a young woman in good health and CMV-seronegative. The CDR3 DNA reads as TGTGCCAGCAGCATGGGACTCCCCAACACCGGGGAGCTGTTTTTT. Translating it yields CASSMGLPNTGELFF.